The source of this TCR beta chain is a study of T cell responses to AZD1222 COVID-19 vaccine. The CDR3 contains 16 residues. Trimming stripped 1 base from V and 11 bases from J, with 21 bases between. The V gene's germline CDR1 is MGHRA and CDR2 YSYEKL. This clone has only a few counts. Using immunoSEQ multiplex PCR, the repertoire was profiled, and TCRdb retains in-frame clones only, with some absent. Of around 140,000 clones listed, 85% to 90% were seen once; the top ten hold about 4.8%. The input for sequencing was peripheral blood, taken 28 days after the second AZD1222 dose. The rearrangement joins TRBV4-1 to TRBJ1-5; D may be TRBD1 (5 bases). This receptor was obtained from an adult who received the AZD1222 COVID-19 vaccine. The CDR3 here is CASSQGEGIEWGTQHF. As DNA, the CDR3 is TGCGCCAGCAGCCAAGGGGAGGGGATCGAATGGGGGACCCAGCATTTT.